This TCR beta chain was observed in a study of blood T cell repertoires in COVID-19. Looking at the study overall: Donors in the United States, Italy and Spain gave samples during acute or convalescent COVID-19. From T cells, B-cell-depleted T cells, or PBMCs came the material, which was cDNA or gDNA.

This clone turned up a few times. The junction had 9 bases not matched to a gene; V was cut back by 4 bases and J by 2 bases. The CDR3 length is 16 residues. Germline loops: CDR1 SGDLS, CDR2 YYNGEE. In the authors' methods: Researchers report that nucleated cell counts were estimated from reference gene primer amplification. Here immunoSEQ multiplex PCR was the method, and the copy in TCRdb shows in-frame clones only, minus some. V and J calls and clone size follow that table, whereas D and trimming were derived from the DNA. The data show tens of thousands of clones, approximately 84% seen once. Sequences were obtained from peripheral blood. The sequence was collected from a man in his fifties or sixties with active COVID-19. The V and J genes are TRBV9 and TRBJ2-7, with TRBD2 matching over 10 bases. The CDR3 reads CASSRSGTSATYEQYF. The CDR3 nucleotides are TGTGCCAGCAGCCGATCCGGGACTAGCGCTACCTACGAGCAGTACTTC.